This entry features one T cell receptor beta chain sequence. Sample time point: pretreatment peripheral blood. This CDR3 region has 13 residues. V was clipped by 4 bases and J by 5 bases, with 10 bases between them. Per the germline V gene, CDR1 is LGHNA and CDR2 is YSLEER. These data come from a study of PD-L1 blockade in urothelial cancer. Study-level background: Male patients with bladder-origin urothelial cancer numbered about nine tenths of the roughly 29.

The data were produced by immunoSEQ multiplex PCR, yet TCRdb's version contains in-frame clones alone and is incomplete. The sample yields 37,000 or so clones, around 82% seen once. The sequencing used PBMCs, collected around atezolizumab (anti-PD-L1) treatment. The chain combines TRBV4-3 with TRBJ2-3, with D uncertain. The receptor was isolated from a man between 60 and 75 years old with urothelial cancer. The CDR3 DNA reads as TGCGCCAGCAGCCGCGCGCACGGAGATACGCAGTATTTT. This encodes CASSRAHGDTQYF.